A selection of T cell receptor beta chains follows, all from one sample in a study of T cell changes during pregnancy in multiple sclerosis. Only in-frame clones appear in the TCRdb table, and some are missing; sequencing was by immunoSEQ multiplex PCR. The table records fewer than 80,000 clones, 92% of them present only once. Sequenced here: peripheral blood, sampled in the third trimester of pregnancy. All receptors derive from a female donor in good health, enrolled as a control in a pregnancy study. Both conserved end residues are part of each CDR3. Fields, in order: clone size, V gene, J gene, D gene, CDR3 length, CDR3 DNA, CDR3 protein. The D gene is left open where the match is weak. Some rows mark clone size as missing; the rest say once, few, many or name a class of expanded clone.

clone_size: .
v_call: TRBV11-2
j_call: TRBJ2-7
d_call: .
cdr3_length: 15
cdr3_nt: TGTGCCAGCAGCTTAACGGGAGCTACGGCCTACGAGCAGTACTTC
cdr3_aa: CASSLTGATAYEQYF

clone_size: .
v_call: TRBV19
j_call: TRBJ2-5
d_call: .
cdr3_length: 13
cdr3_nt: TGTGCCAGTAGTATCCAGACACAAGAGACCCAGTACTTC
cdr3_aa: CASSIQTQETQYF

clone_size: .
v_call: TRBV4-1
j_call: TRBJ1-3
d_call: TRBD1
cdr3_length: 15
cdr3_nt: TGCGCCAGCAGCCACGAAACAGGGGGGGAAAACACCATATATTTT
cdr3_aa: CASSHETGGENTIYF

clone_size: .
v_call: TRBV6-4
j_call: TRBJ1-5
d_call: .
cdr3_length: 14
cdr3_nt: TGTGCCAGGAACTCCAGGGATAGCAATCAGCCCCAGCATTTT
cdr3_aa: CARNSRDSNQPQHF

clone_size: .
v_call: TRBV7-9
j_call: TRBJ2-1
d_call: TRBD2
cdr3_length: 19
cdr3_nt: TGTGCCAGCAGCTTATCACTACTGGGACCGGGACTACGGATCTCGGAGCAGTTCTTC
cdr3_aa: CASSLSLLGPGLRISEQFF

clone_size: once
v_call: TRBV11-3
j_call: TRBJ2-7
d_call: .
cdr3_length: 15
cdr3_nt: TGTGCCAGCAGCCCCCGGGTGGCCGCGTTCGACGAGCAGTACTTC
cdr3_aa: CASSPRVAAFDEQYF

clone_size: .
v_call: TRBV7-9
j_call: TRBJ2-1
d_call: TRBD2
cdr3_length: 17
cdr3_nt: TGTGCCAGCAGCTTAGTCTCGTCTAGCGGGGGGGCAGGTGAGCAGTTCTTC
cdr3_aa: CASSLVSSSGGAGEQFF

clone_size: .
v_call: TRBV5-1
j_call: TRBJ2-1
d_call: TRBD2
cdr3_length: 13
cdr3_nt: TGCGCCAGCAGGTTAGCGGGGGGAAGGGAGCAGTTCTTC
cdr3_aa: CASRLAGGREQFF

clone_size: .
v_call: TRBV5-1
j_call: TRBJ2-3
d_call: TRBD2
cdr3_length: 15
cdr3_nt: TGCGCCAGCAGAAGTCTAGCGGGAGGCACAGATACGCAGTATTTT
cdr3_aa: CASRSLAGGTDTQYF

clone_size: .
v_call: TRBV14
j_call: TRBJ2-3
d_call: TRBD1
cdr3_length: 15
cdr3_nt: TGTGCCAGCAGCCAGGACAGGGGTGTCGCAGATACGCAGTATTTT
cdr3_aa: CASSQDRGVADTQYF

clone_size: few
v_call: TRBV16
j_call: TRBJ1-2
d_call: .
cdr3_length: 14
cdr3_nt: TGTGCCAGCAGCCCCGCCGAAAGAGGTGGTGGATACACCTTC
cdr3_aa: CASSPAERGGGYTF

clone_size: .
v_call: TRBV15
j_call: TRBJ2-5
d_call: .
cdr3_length: 13
cdr3_nt: TGTGCCACCAGCAGAGAGCCCGGAGAGACCCAGTACTTC
cdr3_aa: CATSREPGETQYF

clone_size: .
v_call: TRBV5-6
j_call: TRBJ2-1
d_call: .
cdr3_length: 12
cdr3_nt: TGTGCCAGCAGCCGCGACTGGAATGAGCAGTTCTTC
cdr3_aa: CASSRDWNEQFF

clone_size: .
v_call: TRBV7-2
j_call: TRBJ2-1
d_call: .
cdr3_length: 14
cdr3_nt: TGTGCCAGCAGCTTTCTAGCCCCTTACAATGAGCAGTTCTTC
cdr3_aa: CASSFLAPYNEQFF

clone_size: .
v_call: TRBV7-2
j_call: TRBJ2-7
d_call: TRBD2
cdr3_length: 15
cdr3_nt: TGTGCCAGCAGCTCGCGACTAGCGATAAGCTACGAGCAGTACTTC
cdr3_aa: CASSSRLAISYEQYF

clone_size: .
v_call: TRBV2
j_call: TRBJ2-7
d_call: TRBD1
cdr3_length: 14
cdr3_nt: TGTGCCAGCAGTGAACGGGACAGGGGAAACGAGCAGTACTTC
cdr3_aa: CASSERDRGNEQYF